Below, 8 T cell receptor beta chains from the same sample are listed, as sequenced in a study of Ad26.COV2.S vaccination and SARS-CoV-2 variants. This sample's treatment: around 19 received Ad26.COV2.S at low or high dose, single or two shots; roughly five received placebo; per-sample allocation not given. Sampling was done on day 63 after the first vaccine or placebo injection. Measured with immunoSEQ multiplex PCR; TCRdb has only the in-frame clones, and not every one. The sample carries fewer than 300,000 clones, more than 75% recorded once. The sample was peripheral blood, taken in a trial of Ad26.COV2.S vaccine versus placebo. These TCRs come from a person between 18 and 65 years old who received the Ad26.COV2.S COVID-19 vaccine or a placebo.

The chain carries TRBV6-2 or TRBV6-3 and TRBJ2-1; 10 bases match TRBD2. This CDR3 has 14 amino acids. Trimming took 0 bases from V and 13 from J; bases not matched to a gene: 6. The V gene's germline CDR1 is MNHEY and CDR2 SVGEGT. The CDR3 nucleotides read TGTGCCAGCAGTTACTCAGGTACTAGCGGGGAACAGTTCTTC. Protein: CASSYSGTSGEQFF.

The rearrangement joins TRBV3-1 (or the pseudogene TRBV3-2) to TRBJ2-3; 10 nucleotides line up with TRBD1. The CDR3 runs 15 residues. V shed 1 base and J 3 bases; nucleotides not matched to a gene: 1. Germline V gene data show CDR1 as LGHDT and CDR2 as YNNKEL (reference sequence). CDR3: CASSQVGQGTDTQYF. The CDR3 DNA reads TGTGCCAGCAGCCAAGTGGGACAGGGGACAGATACGCAGTATTTT.

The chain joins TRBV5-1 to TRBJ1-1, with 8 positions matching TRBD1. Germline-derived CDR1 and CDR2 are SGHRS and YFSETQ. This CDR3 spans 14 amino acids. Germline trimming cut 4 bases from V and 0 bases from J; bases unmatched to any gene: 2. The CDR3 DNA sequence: TGCGCCAGCAGCGAGACAGGGGTGAACACTGAAGCTTTCTTT. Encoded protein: CASSETGVNTEAFF.

This chain's CDR3 is CASSGRGQSGFGQPQHF. The CDR3, as DNA: TGTGCCAGCAGTGGAAGGGGACAGAGTGGATTTGGTCAGCCCCAGCATTTT. The chain joins TRBV6-1 to TRBJ1-5, with 7 bases fitting TRBD1. Germline V gene lookup returns CDR1 MNHNS and CDR2 SASEGT. V dropped 4 bases and J dropped 6; count of bases not matched to a gene: 15. The CDR3 is 17 residues long.

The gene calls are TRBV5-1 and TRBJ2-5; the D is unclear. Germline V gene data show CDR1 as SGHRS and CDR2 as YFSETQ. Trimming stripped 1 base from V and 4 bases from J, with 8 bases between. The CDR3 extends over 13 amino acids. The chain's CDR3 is CASSLRPGETQYF. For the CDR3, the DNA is TGCGCCAGCAGCTTGCGGCCAGGAGAGACCCAGTACTTC.

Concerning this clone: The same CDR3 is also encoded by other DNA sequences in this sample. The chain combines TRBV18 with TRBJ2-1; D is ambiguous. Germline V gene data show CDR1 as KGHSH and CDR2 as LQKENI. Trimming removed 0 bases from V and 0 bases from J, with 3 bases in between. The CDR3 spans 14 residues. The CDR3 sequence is CASSPPGSYNEQFF. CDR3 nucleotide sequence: TGTGCCAGCTCACCACCTGGCTCCTACAATGAGCAGTTCTTC.

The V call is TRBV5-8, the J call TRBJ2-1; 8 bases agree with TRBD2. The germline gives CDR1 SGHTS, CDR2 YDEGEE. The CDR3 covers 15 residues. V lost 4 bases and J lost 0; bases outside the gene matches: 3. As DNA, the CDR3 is TGTGCCAGCAGCCGGGCGGGAGGCTCCTACAATGAGCAGTTCTTC. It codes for CASSRAGGSYNEQFF.

The CDR3 region is CASSLAGGTDTQYF. The CDR3 DNA is TGTGCCAGCAGTTTGGCCGGGGGCACAGATACGCAGTATTTT. V usage is TRBV28 and J usage is TRBJ2-3; a weak D match, TRBD2 (5 bases). V was shortened by 3 bases and J by 1 base, with 8 bases between the two germline ends. Germline values: CDR1 MDHEN, CDR2 SYDVKM. This CDR3 comprises 14 residues.